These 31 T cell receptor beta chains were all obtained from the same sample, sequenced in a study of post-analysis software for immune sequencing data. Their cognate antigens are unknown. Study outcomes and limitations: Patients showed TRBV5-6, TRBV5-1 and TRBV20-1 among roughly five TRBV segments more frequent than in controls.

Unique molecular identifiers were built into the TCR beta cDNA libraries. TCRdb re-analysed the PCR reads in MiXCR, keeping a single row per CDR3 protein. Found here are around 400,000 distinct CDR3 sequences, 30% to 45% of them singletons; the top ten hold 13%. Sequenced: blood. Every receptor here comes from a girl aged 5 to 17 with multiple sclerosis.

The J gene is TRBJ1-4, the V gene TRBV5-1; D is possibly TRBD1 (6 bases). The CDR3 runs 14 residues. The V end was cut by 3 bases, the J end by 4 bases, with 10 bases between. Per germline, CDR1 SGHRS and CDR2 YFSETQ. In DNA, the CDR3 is TGCGCCAGCAGCTGGGGGCAGCTTAATGAAAAACTGTTTTTT. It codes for CASSWGQLNEKLFF.

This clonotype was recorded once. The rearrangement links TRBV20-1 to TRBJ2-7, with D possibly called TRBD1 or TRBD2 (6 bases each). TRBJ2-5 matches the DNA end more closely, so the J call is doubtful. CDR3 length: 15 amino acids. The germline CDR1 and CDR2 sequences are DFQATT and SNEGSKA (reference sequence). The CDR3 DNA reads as TGCAGTGCTAGTCCGCTAGGGGGGTTCCAAGAGACCCAGTACTTC. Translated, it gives CSASPLGGFQETQYF.

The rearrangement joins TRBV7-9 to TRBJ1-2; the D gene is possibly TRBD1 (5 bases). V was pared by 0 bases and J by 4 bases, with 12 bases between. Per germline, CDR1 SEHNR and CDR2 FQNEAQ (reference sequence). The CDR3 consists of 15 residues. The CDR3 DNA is TGTGCCAGCAGCTTAGCCAGATCCGGGGCCTATGGCTACACCTTC. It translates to CASSLARSGAYGYTF.

CDR3 nucleotides: TGTGCCAGCAGCGGTCCCGGGACAGGGTATGAGATCCAGTACTTC. Translating gives CASSGPGTGYEIQYF. The V and J genes are TRBV9 and TRBJ2-4, with 9 positions matching TRBD1. This CDR3 contains 15 residues. V gave up 3 bases and J gave up 13 bases; unmatched junction bases: 14. Germline CDR1 is SGDLS and CDR2 is YYNGEE.

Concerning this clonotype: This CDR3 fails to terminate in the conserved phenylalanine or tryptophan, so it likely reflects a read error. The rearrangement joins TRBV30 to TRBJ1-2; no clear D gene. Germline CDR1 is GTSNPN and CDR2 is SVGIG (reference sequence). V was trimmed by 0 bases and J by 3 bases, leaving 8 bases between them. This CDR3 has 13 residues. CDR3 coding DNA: TGTGCCTGGAGTGTACAAGGGCACTATGGCTACACCTCC. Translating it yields CAWSVQGHYGYTS.

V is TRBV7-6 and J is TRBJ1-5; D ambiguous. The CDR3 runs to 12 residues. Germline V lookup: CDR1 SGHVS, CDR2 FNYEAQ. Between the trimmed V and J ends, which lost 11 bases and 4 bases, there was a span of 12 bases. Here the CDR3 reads CACSTGNQPQHF. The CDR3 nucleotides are TGTGCCTGCTCGACGGGGAATCAGCCCCAGCATTTT.

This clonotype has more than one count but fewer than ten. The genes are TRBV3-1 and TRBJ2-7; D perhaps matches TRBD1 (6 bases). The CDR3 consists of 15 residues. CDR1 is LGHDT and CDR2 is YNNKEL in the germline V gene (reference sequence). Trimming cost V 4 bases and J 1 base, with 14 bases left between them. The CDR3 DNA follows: TGTGCCAGCAGCCCATCCCCGACAGGATCCTACGAGCAGTACTTC. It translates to CASSPSPTGSYEQYF.

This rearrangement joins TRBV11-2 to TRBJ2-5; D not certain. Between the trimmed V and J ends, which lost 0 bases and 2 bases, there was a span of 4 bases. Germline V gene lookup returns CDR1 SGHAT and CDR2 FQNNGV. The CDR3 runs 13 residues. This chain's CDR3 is CASSLETQETQYF. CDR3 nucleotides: TGTGCCAGCAGCTTAGAAACACAAGAGACCCAGTACTTC.

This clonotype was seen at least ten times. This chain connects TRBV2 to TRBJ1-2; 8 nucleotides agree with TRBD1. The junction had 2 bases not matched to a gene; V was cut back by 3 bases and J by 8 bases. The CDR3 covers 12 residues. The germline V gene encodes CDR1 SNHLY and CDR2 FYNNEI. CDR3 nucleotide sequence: TGTGCCAGCAGTGAGTCAGGGGGCGGCTACACCTTC. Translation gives CASSESGGGYTF.

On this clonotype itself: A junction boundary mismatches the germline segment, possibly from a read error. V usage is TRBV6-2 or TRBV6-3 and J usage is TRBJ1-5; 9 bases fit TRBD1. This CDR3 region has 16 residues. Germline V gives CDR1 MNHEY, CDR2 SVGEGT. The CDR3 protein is CASSSSGTGSNQPQHF. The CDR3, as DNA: TGTGCCAGTAGTTCCTCCGGGACAGGGTCGAATCAGCCCCAGCATTTT.

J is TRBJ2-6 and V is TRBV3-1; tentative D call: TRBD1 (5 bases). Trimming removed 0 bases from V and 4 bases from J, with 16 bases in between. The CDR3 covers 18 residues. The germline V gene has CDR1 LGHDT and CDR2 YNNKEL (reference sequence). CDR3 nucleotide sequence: TGTGCCAGCAGCCAAGAAAGGTTGGGGCTAGGGGGGGCCAACGTCCTGACTTTC. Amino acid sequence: CASSQERLGLGGANVLTF.

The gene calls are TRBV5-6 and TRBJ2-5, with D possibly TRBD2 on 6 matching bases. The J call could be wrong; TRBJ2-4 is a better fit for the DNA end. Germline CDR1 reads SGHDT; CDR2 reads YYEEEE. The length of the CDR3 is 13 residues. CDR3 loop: CASSQDGSDIQYF. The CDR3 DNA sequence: TGTGCCAGCAGCCAGGACGGGAGCGACATTCAGTACTTC.

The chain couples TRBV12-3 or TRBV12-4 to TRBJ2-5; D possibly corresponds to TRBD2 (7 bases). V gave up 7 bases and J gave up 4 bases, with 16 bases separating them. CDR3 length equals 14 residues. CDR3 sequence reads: CASTPEGEGETQYF. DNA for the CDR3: TGTGCCAGCACCCCTGAGGGGGAGGGAGAGACCCAGTACTTC.

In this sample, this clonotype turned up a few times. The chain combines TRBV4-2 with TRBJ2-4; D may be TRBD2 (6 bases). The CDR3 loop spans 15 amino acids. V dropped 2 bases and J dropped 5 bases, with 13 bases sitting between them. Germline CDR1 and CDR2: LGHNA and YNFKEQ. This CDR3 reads CASSQWGAGENIQYF. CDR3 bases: TGTGCCAGCAGCCAATGGGGAGCGGGCGAAAACATTCAGTACTTC.

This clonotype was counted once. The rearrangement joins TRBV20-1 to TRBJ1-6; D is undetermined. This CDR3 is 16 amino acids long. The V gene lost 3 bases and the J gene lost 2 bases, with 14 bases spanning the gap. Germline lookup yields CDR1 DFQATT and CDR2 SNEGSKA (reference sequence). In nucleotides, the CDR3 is TGCAGTGCTAGGTCCCAGGAGAGTGCCTATAATTCACCCCTCCACTTT. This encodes CSARSQESAYNSPLHF.

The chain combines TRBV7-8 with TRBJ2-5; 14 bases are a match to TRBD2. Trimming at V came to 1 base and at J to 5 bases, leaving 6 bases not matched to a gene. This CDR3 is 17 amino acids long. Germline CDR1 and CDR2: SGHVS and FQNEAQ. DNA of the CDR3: TGTGCCAGCAGCTTAGGACTAGCGGGGGGGCCGGGGGAGACCCAGTACTTC. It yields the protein CASSLGLAGGPGETQYF.

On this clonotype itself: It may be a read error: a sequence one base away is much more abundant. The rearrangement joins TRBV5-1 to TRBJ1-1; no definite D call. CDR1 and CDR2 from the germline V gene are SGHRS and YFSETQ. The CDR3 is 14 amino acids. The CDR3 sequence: CASSLVGQGTVAFF. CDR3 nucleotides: TGCGCCAGCAGCTTGGTCGGGCAAGGCACTGTAGCTTTCTTT.

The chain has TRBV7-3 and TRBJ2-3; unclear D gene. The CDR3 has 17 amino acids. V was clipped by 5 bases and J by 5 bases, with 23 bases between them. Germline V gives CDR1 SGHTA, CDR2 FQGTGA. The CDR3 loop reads CASSPSFVLASGDTQYF. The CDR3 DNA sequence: TGTGCCAGCAGCCCCTCGTTCGTACTGGCCTCGGGAGATACGCAGTATTTT.

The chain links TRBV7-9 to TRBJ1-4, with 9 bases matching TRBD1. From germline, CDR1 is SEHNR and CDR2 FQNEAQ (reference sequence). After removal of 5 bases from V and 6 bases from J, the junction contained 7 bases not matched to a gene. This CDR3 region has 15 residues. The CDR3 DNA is TGTGCCAGCAGCCGGATGACAGGGGGTGATGAAAAACTGTTTTTT. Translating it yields CASSRMTGGDEKLFF.

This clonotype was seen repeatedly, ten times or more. For the CDR3, the DNA is TGTGCCAGCAGCCTTACAGGGGGCTATGGCTACACCTTC. Translating gives CASSLTGGYGYTF. This chain joins TRBV7-3 and TRBJ1-2, with TRBD1 matching over 8 bases. The V gene end was trimmed by 5 bases and the J gene end by 4 bases; junction bases not matched to a gene: 3. The CDR3 spans 13 residues. The germline CDR1 and CDR2 sequences are SGHTA and FQGTGA.

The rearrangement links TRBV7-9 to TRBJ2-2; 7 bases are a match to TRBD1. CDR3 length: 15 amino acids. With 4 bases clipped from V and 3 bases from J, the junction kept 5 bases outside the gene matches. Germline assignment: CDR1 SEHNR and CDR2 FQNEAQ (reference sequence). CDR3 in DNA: TGTGCCAGCAGCTCGGGACAGCGACACACCGGGGAGCTGTTTTTT. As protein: CASSSGQRHTGELFF.

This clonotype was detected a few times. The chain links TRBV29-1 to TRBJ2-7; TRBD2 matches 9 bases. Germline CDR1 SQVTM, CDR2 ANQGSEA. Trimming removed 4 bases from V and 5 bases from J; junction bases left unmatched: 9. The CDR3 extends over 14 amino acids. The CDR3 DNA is TGCAGCGTTGGAGGACAGCGGGGGGCCGACGAGCAGTACTTC. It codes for CSVGGQRGADEQYF.

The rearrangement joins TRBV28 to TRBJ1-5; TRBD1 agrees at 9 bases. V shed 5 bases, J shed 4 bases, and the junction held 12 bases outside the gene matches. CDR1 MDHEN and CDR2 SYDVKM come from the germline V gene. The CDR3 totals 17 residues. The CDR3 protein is CASSRTGVRHSNQPQHF. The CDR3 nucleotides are TGTGCCAGCAGTCGGACAGGGGTCAGGCATTCAAATCAGCCCCAGCATTTT.

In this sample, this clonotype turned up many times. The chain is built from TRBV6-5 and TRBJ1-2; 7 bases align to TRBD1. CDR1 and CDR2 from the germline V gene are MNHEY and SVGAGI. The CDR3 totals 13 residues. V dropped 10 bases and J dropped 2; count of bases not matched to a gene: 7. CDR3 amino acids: CATREGANYGYTF. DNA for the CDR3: TGTGCCACCCGGGAGGGGGCAAACTATGGCTACACCTTC.

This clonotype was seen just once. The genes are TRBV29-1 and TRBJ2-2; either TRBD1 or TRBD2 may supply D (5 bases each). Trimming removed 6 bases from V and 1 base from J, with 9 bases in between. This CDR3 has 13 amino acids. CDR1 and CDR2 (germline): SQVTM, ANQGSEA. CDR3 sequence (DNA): TGCAGCGTCATGGGGGAGAACACCGGGGAGCTGTTTTTT. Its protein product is CSVMGENTGELFF.

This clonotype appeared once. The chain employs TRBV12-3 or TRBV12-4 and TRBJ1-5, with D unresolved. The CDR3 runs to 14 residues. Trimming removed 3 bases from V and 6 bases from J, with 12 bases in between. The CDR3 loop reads CASSFFEFGQPQHF. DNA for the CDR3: TGTGCCAGCAGTTTTTTCGAGTTTGGTCAGCCCCAGCATTTT.

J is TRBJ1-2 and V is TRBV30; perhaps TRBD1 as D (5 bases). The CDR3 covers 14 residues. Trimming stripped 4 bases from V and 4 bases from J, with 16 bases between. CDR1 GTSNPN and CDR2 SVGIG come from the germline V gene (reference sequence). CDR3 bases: TGTGCCTGGATCACAGGCAGGGTGGTCTATGGCTACACCTTC. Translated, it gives CAWITGRVVYGYTF.

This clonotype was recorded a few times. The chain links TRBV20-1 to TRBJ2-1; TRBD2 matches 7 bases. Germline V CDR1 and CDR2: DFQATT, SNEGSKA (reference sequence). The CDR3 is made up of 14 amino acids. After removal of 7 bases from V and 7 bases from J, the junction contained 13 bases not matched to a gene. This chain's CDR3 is CSVEGAGLGNEQFF. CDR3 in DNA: TGCAGTGTTGAGGGAGCGGGGTTGGGAAATGAGCAGTTCTTC.

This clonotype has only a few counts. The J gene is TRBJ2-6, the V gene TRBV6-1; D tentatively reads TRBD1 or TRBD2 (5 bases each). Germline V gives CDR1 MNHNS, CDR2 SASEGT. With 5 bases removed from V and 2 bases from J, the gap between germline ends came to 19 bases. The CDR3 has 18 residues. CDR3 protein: CASSRLQGQLAGANVLTF. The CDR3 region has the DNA TGTGCCAGCAGTCGACTCCAGGGTCAACTAGCTGGGGCCAACGTCCTGACTTTC.

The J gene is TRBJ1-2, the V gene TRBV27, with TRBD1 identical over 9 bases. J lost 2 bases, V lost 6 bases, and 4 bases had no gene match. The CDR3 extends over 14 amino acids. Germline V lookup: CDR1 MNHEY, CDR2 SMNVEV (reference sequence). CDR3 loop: CASSGQGLNYGYTF. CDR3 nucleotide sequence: TGTGCCAGCAGCGGACAGGGGTTAAACTATGGCTACACCTTC.

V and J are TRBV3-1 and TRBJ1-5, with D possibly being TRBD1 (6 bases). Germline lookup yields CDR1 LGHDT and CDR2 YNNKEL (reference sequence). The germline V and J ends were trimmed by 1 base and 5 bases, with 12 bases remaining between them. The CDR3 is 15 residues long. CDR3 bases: TGTGCCAGCAGCCAAGGGGGGCAGCACCATCAGCCCCAGCATTTT. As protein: CASSQGGQHHQPQHF.